The 11 T cell receptor beta chains given below trace back to one sample, sequenced in a study of identical twins. A single record per CDR3 protein comes from TCRdb applying MiXCR to the 5' RACE reads. Found here are 200,000 to 250,000 distinct CDR3 sequences, approximately 7.1% of them singletons; the top ten hold roughly 15%. The same sample was also used in a study of T cells expressing NK-cell markers.

The sequenced sample was CD8+ T cells sorted from blood. These receptors all stem from a woman under 30 in good health.

This clonotype has a handful of counts. V is TRBV12-3 or TRBV12-4 and J is TRBJ2-1, with D unclear. The V gene lost 4 bases and the J gene lost 9 bases, with 13 bases spanning the gap. The CDR3 totals 13 residues. The CDR3 spells CASSYSHASEQFF. CDR3 nucleotide sequence: TGTGCCAGCAGTTACTCACACGCCAGTGAGCAGTTCTTC.

This clonotype was counted a few times. The V call is TRBV5-1, the J call TRBJ1-1, with D perhaps TRBD1 (5 bases). The CDR3 is made up of 13 amino acids. The V end lost 0 bases, the J end lost 4 bases, and 7 bases lay between the germline ends. Germline V gives CDR1 SGHRS, CDR2 YFSETQ. DNA for the CDR3: TGCGCCAGCAGCTTGGCCCAGGGCACTGAAGCTTTCTTT. Its translation: CASSLAQGTEAFF.

CDR3 amino acids: CASSLGPWREGETQYF. Written as DNA, the CDR3 is TGTGCCAGCAGCTTAGGCCCCTGGCGGGAGGGTGAGACCCAGTACTTC. The chain carries TRBV7-2 and TRBJ2-5, with TRBD2 matching 9 bases. Trimming removed 1 base from V and 5 bases from J; junction bases left unmatched: 8. The CDR3 is 16 residues long. Per germline, CDR1 SGHTA and CDR2 FQGNSA.

The chain combines TRBV12-3 or TRBV12-4 with TRBJ1-5, with 8 bases lining up with TRBD1. With V trimmed by 1 base and J by 1 base, 3 bases remained unmatched. CDR3 length: 16 amino acids. CDR3 sequence: CASSLVQGGSNQPQHF. The CDR3 nucleotides read TGTGCCAGCAGTTTAGTACAGGGGGGCAGCAATCAGCCCCAGCATTTT.

The J gene is TRBJ2-7, the V gene TRBV3-1; possibly TRBD2 for D (5 bases). This CDR3 region has 17 residues. Germline loops: CDR1 LGHDT, CDR2 YNNKEL (reference sequence). The V end was cut by 2 bases, the J end by 0 bases, with 17 bases between. The CDR3 bases are TGTGCCAGCAGCCAACTATCAACGGGAAGGAGCTCCTACGAGCAGTACTTC. Residues: CASSQLSTGRSSYEQYF.

This chain connects TRBV12-5 to TRBJ1-1; D remains ambiguous. In germline, CDR1 is LGHNT, CDR2 FRNRAP. V lost 1 base and J 6 bases, leaving 9 bases between the germline ends. This CDR3 comprises 13 residues. The CDR3 sequence is CASGLGGFSEAFF. CDR3 bases: TGTGCTAGTGGTTTGGGAGGGTTTTCTGAAGCTTTCTTT.

The chain's CDR3 is CASSPTGLRSSYEQYF. Written as DNA, the CDR3 is TGTGCCAGCAGCCCCACGGGATTGAGATCCTCCTACGAGCAGTACTTC. The chain links TRBV7-9 to TRBJ2-7; TRBD2 is a possible D gene (5 bases). Trimming pared 5 bases from V and 0 bases from J, leaving 17 bases between. Germline assignment: CDR1 SEHNR and CDR2 FQNEAQ (reference sequence). The CDR3 has 16 residues.

Many counts were recorded for this clonotype. The chain is built from TRBV6-1 and TRBJ2-5; 9 positions agree with TRBD2. The germline V gene has CDR1 MNHNS and CDR2 SASEGT. Trimming cost V 8 bases and J 4 bases; bases outside gene matches: 5. This CDR3 spans 13 amino acids. CDR3 sequence (DNA): TGTGCCAGCGCCCCACTAGCGGGAGAGACCCAGTACTTC. It yields the protein CASAPLAGETQYF.

The V gene is TRBV6-1, the J gene TRBJ2-7; TRBD1 is a possible D gene (7 bases). V lost 7 bases and J 0 bases, leaving 13 bases between the germline ends. The CDR3 extends over 14 amino acids. Germline assignment: CDR1 MNHNS and CDR2 SASEGT. CDR3 sequence (DNA): TGTGCCAGCAATGCGGGACAGAGCTCCTACGAGCAGTACTTC. Protein: CASNAGQSSYEQYF.

The sample holds many counts of this clonotype. The CDR3 DNA is TGCGCCAGCAGGTCCCCAGGGGCGATTACTGAAGCTTTCTTT. Residues: CASRSPGAITEAFF. The chain employs TRBV5-1 and TRBJ1-1; D possibly corresponds to TRBD1 (6 bases). Germline CDR1 and CDR2: SGHRS and YFSETQ. V was trimmed by 5 bases and J by 5 bases, leaving 16 bases between them. The CDR3 loop spans 14 amino acids.

This clonotype has ten or more counts. The genes are TRBV29-1 and TRBJ1-1; D ambiguous. The CDR3 contains 11 residues. The V and J ends lost 7 bases and 4 bases respectively, with 10 bases between them. Germline V gives CDR1 SQVTM, CDR2 ANQGSEA. CDR3 sequence (DNA): TGCAGCGGGGAAGGAATCACTGAAGCTTTCTTT. It encodes CSGEGITEAFF. The entire variable domain, with the rest obtained from reference TRBV29-1 and TRBJ1-1, is as follows: SAVISQKPSRDICQRGTSLTIQCQVDSQVTMMFWYRQQPGQSLTLIATANQGSEATYESGFVIDKFPISRPNLTFSTLTVSNMSPEDSSIYLCSGEGITEAFFGQGTRLTVV.